A single sample gave rise to the 2 T cell receptor beta chains below, sequenced in a study of shared clonotypes between healthy human individuals. Profiling relied on immunoSEQ multiplex PCR, and the TCRdb table lists in-frame clones only, not all of them. The sample shows over 950,000 clones, about 72% of them seen only once. Sequenced material: memory CD4+ T cells from PBMCs. Sample subset: CD45RA-negative fraction. The receptors shown here come from a man between 18 and 35 years old in good health. Some clones in this sample may be carry-over from other donors' samples.

Regarding this clone: At the DNA level, this CDR3 is encoded by other sequences in the same sample as well. The genes are TRBV7-2 and TRBJ2-7; D unresolved. Germline CDR1 SGHTA, CDR2 FQGNSA. The CDR3 runs to 11 residues. V was trimmed by 5 bases and J by 4 bases, leaving 6 bases between them. This CDR3 reads CASSPAYEQYF. In DNA form, the CDR3 reads TGTGCCAGCAGCCCAGCGTACGAGCAGTACTTC.

This chain uses TRBV2 with TRBJ1-1; D ambiguous. The length of the CDR3 is 15 residues. Germline V gene data show CDR1 as SNHLY and CDR2 as FYNNEI. V was trimmed by 2 bases and J by 0 bases, leaving 10 bases between them. CDR3 sequence (DNA): TGTGCCAGCAGTGAAATTAGGGTCTTGAACACTGAAGCTTTCTTT. Translated, it gives CASSEIRVLNTEAFF.